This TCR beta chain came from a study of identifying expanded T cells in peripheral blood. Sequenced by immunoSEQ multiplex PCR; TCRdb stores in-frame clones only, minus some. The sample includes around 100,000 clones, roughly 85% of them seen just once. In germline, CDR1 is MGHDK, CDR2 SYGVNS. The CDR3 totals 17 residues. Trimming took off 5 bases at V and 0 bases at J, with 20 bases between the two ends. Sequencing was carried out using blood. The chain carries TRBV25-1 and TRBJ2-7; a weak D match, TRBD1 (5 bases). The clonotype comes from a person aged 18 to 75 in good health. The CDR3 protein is CASSTGHTRLNSYEQYF. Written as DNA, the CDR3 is TGTGCCAGCAGTACCGGACACACCCGGCTTAACTCCTACGAGCAGTACTTC.